Below, 27 T cell receptor beta chains from the same sample are listed, as sequenced in a study of pediatric ulcerative colitis. Data came from immunoSEQ multiplex PCR; TCRdb stores just in-frame clones and leaves some out. Of more than 35,000 clones listed, more than 70% are singletons. During colonoscopy, one to two rectal pinch biopsies were collected. The sequencing input was gut tissue. The receptors shown here come from a boy between 10 and 17 years old with moderate ulcerative colitis.

The chain has TRBV5-6 and TRBJ2-1; TRBD2 is a possible D gene (6 bases). Trimming cost V 2 bases and J 9 bases, with 18 bases left between them. The germline V gene has CDR1 SGHDT and CDR2 YYEEEE. The CDR3 consists of 15 residues. As DNA, the CDR3 is TGTGCCAGCAGCTTTAGGGGACTCGGGGTTGGTGAGCAGTTCTTC. It translates to CASSFRGLGVGEQFF.

The rearrangement links TRBV28 to TRBJ2-2; 9 bases agree with TRBD1. V trimming: 6 bases; J trimming: 8 bases; junction bases outside the gene matches: 10. Per germline, CDR1 MDHEN and CDR2 SYDVKM. CDR3 length: 15 residues. As DNA, the CDR3 is TGTGCCAGCAGACCCGGACAGGGGTTCCCTGGGGAGCTGTTTTTT. This encodes CASRPGQGFPGELFF.

The rearrangement links TRBV30 to TRBJ2-7; 12 bases align to TRBD2. The germline CDR1 and CDR2 sequences are GTSNPN and SVGIG (reference sequence). The CDR3 is 14 residues long. V shed 5 bases and J 3 bases; nucleotides not matched to a gene: 5. The CDR3 bases are TGTGCCTGGGCACTAGCGGGAGGACTCTACGAGCAGTACTTC. This gives the protein CAWALAGGLYEQYF.

The chain couples TRBV5-1 to TRBJ1-2, with D unresolved. Germline V CDR1 and CDR2: SGHRS, YFSETQ. The V end was cut by 0 bases, the J end by 2 bases, with 5 bases between. The CDR3 is 13 amino acids. CDR3 protein: CASSLGQNYGYTF. CDR3 nucleotide sequence: TGCGCCAGCAGCTTGGGTCAGAACTATGGCTACACCTTC.

This rearrangement joins TRBV4-1 to TRBJ2-2, with no clear D. V was cut by 3 bases and J by 5 bases, with 10 bases left in between. Germline V gene lookup returns CDR1 MGHRA and CDR2 YSYEKL. The CDR3 is 14 amino acids. The CDR3 nucleotides are TGCGCCAGCAGCCACCCTCCCGTGACCGGGGAGCTGTTTTTT. Translating it yields CASSHPPVTGELFF.

J is TRBJ2-4 and V is TRBV6-6; D is perhaps TRBD1 or TRBD2 (5 bases each). Trimming removed 7 bases from V and 7 bases from J, with 11 bases in between. The CDR3 spans 12 residues. The germline CDR1 and CDR2 sequences are MNHNY and SVGAGI (reference sequence). The CDR3 protein is CASKGAGNIQYF. The CDR3 nucleotides read TGTGCCAGCAAAGGGGCGGGTAACATTCAGTACTTC.

The CDR3 protein is CATGTGGNIQYF. The CDR3 nucleotides are TGTGCCACCGGGACAGGGGGAAACATTCAGTACTTC. The chain links TRBV28 to TRBJ2-4, with 11 bases identical to TRBD1. Losses at the gene ends were 10 bases for V and 6 bases for J; bases not matched to a gene: 2. The CDR3 has 12 residues. Germline V gene lookup returns CDR1 MDHEN and CDR2 SYDVKM.

The rearrangement uses TRBV5-1 and TRBJ2-5; TRBD2 agrees at 14 bases. Germline trimming cut 0 bases from V and 1 base from J; bases unmatched to any gene: 8. CDR3 length: 19 amino acids. Germline V gene sequence: CDR1 SGHRS, CDR2 YFSETQ. Written as DNA, the CDR3 is TGCGCCAGCAGCTTGGCAGGGACTAGCGGGAGTTGGTCCCAAGAGACCCAGTACTTC. This codes for CASSLAGTSGSWSQETQYF.

The chain employs TRBV7-3 and TRBJ2-1; D gene ambiguous. The V end lost 2 bases, the J end lost 2 bases, and 7 bases lay between the germline ends. The CDR3 contains 14 residues. The germline gives CDR1 SGHTA, CDR2 FQGTGA. The CDR3 DNA reads TGTGCCAGCAGCTTACTACCGGCCTACAATGAGCAGTTCTTC. Translation: CASSLLPAYNEQFF.

The chain carries TRBV7-3 and TRBJ2-5, with 7 bases lining up with TRBD2. V lost 5 bases, J lost 2 bases, and 11 bases stayed unmatched. This CDR3 spans 16 amino acids. Per the germline V gene, CDR1 is SGHTA and CDR2 is FQGTGA. The CDR3 spells CASSPLGWGGQETQYF. In DNA form, the CDR3 reads TGTGCCAGCAGCCCCTTGGGTTGGGGGGGACAAGAGACCCAGTACTTC.

CDR3: CASSLYKGSYEQYF. The CDR3 DNA sequence: TGCGCCAGCAGCCTCTATAAGGGGTCCTACGAGCAGTACTTC. The chain links TRBV4-3 to TRBJ2-7; tentative D call: TRBD1 (5 bases). This CDR3 spans 14 amino acids. Trimming pared 4 bases from V and 1 base from J, leaving 11 bases between. Germline V CDR1 and CDR2: LGHNA, YSLEER.

The CDR3 here is CAIRSGSSYNEQFF. Here the CDR3 DNA reads TGTGCCATCAGGAGCGGGAGCTCCTACAATGAGCAGTTCTTC. The chain joins TRBV10-3 to TRBJ2-1; TRBD2 agrees at 8 bases. The CDR3 runs to 14 residues. Germline V gives CDR1 ENHRY, CDR2 SYGVKD. The ends lost 6 bases at V and 0 bases at J; junction bases unmatched: 1.

The chain links TRBV7-2 to TRBJ2-7, with D tentatively TRBD2 (5 bases). The CDR3 totals 14 residues. The germline gives CDR1 SGHTA, CDR2 FQGNSA. Trimming took 4 bases from V and 2 from J, leaving 12 bases between them. DNA of the CDR3: TGTGCCAGCAGCTCCGACGGAGGAACCTACGAGCAGTACTTC. Encoded protein: CASSSDGGTYEQYF.

The CDR3 bases are TGTGCCATCAGTCTAGCGGGAGGGCGTGGGGATACGCAGTATTTT. Translated, it gives CAISLAGGRGDTQYF. The J gene is TRBJ2-3, the V gene TRBV10-3, with 12 bases that match TRBD2. The CDR3 is 15 amino acids. In germline, CDR1 is ENHRY, CDR2 SYGVKD. After removal of 5 bases from V and 6 bases from J, the junction contained 6 bases not matched to a gene.

The chain combines TRBV5-6 with TRBJ1-2; D gene unclear. This CDR3 comprises 13 residues. Germline loops: CDR1 SGHDT, CDR2 YYEEEE. V lost 1 base and J lost 6, with 10 bases in between. CDR3 nucleotides: TGTGCCAGCAGCTTGCGTAGGATCGATGGCTACACCTTC. It encodes CASSLRRIDGYTF. Supplemented by reference TRBV5-6 and TRBJ1-2, the full variable domain reads DAGVTQSPTHLIKTRGQQVTLRCSPKSGHDTVSWYQQALGQGPQFIFQYYEEEERQRGNFPDRFSGHQFPNYSSELNVNALLLGDSALYLCASSLRRIDGYTFGSGTRLTVV.

A few counts support this clone. This chain connects TRBV5-6 to TRBJ1-2, with no clear D. V was clipped by 4 bases and J by 5 bases, with 12 bases between them. The CDR3 runs 13 residues. Germline values: CDR1 SGHDT, CDR2 YYEEEE. The CDR3 loop reads CASSREVSYGYTF. CDR3 sequence (DNA): TGTGCCAGCAGCCGGGAGGTCTCATATGGCTACACCTTC.

This chain joins TRBV11-2 and TRBJ2-5, with TRBD1 as a possible D gene (5 bases). CDR3 size: 14 residues. Germline CDR1 SGHAT, CDR2 FQNNGV. V was trimmed by 1 base and J by 3 bases, leaving 9 bases between them. The CDR3 reads CASSLGAGKETQYF. The CDR3 nucleotides are TGTGCCAGCAGCTTAGGGGCAGGGAAAGAGACCCAGTACTTC.

The J gene is TRBJ2-7, the V gene TRBV7-8; D is perhaps TRBD1 (5 bases). The CDR3 is made up of 16 amino acids. V lost 5 bases and J 0 bases, leaving 17 bases between the germline ends. Germline V CDR1 and CDR2: SGHVS, FQNEAQ. CDR3 region: CASSTAQGYVSYEQYF. CDR3 sequence (DNA): TGTGCCAGCAGCACAGCTCAGGGATACGTCTCCTACGAGCAGTACTTC.

This chain links TRBV15 with TRBJ2-1; 13 bases map to TRBD2. Germline-derived CDR1 and CDR2 are LNHNV and YYDKDF (reference sequence). The V gene end was trimmed by 1 base and the J gene end by 8 bases; junction bases not matched to a gene: 5. This CDR3 comprises 16 residues. CDR3 loop: CATSRARTSGSDEQFF. CDR3 DNA: TGTGCCACCAGCAGAGCCAGGACTAGCGGGAGCGATGAGCAGTTCTTC.

The count of this clone is one. The chain couples TRBV18 to TRBJ2-5; D is uncertain. This CDR3 is built from 14 residues. Trimming took off 3 bases at V and 2 bases at J, with 10 bases between the two ends. Germline lookup yields CDR1 KGHSH and CDR2 LQKENI. This CDR3 reads CASSPPSRQETQYF. The CDR3 bases are TGTGCCAGCTCACCCCCCTCCAGACAAGAGACCCAGTACTTC.

J is TRBJ1-6 and V is TRBV30; D gene ambiguous. Trimming pared 2 bases from V and 5 bases from J, leaving 10 bases between. The CDR3 spans 14 residues. In germline, CDR1 is GTSNPN, CDR2 SVGIG (reference sequence). The CDR3 sequence: CAWSRKINNSPLHF. The CDR3, as DNA: TGTGCCTGGAGTAGGAAGATTAATAATTCACCCCTCCACTTT. Full variable domain (outside the CDR3, taken from reference TRBV30 and TRBJ1-6): SQTIHQWPATLVQPVGSPLSLECTVEGTSNPNLYWYRQAAGRGLQLLFYSVGIGQISSEVPQNLSASRPQDRQFILSSKKLLLSDSGFYLCAWSRKINNSPLHFGNGTRLTVT.

This sequence joins TRBV6-1 and TRBJ2-3; D is ambiguous. Trimming took off 1 base at V and 0 bases at J, with 5 bases between the two ends. This CDR3 region has 14 residues. Germline CDR1 MNHNS, CDR2 SASEGT. CDR3: CASSEDTSTDTQYF. CDR3 coding DNA: TGTGCCAGCAGTGAAGACACTAGCACAGATACGCAGTATTTT.

This chain joins TRBV5-1 and TRBJ2-2, with TRBD1 identical over 7 bases. The V gene's germline CDR1 is SGHRS and CDR2 YFSETQ. The CDR3 has 14 residues. V was clipped by 4 bases and J by 1 base; unmatched bases: 1. CDR3 nucleotides: TGCGCCAGCAGCGGGACAGTGAACACCGGGGAGCTGTTTTTT. It specifies CASSGTVNTGELFF.

The chain joins TRBV5-4 to TRBJ2-2; unclear D gene. Germline loops: CDR1 SGHNT, CDR2 YYREEE (reference sequence). Trimming cost V 2 bases and J 1 base, with 6 bases left between them. This CDR3 spans 14 amino acids. CDR3 loop: CASSFAMNTGELFF. The CDR3 region has the DNA TGTGCCAGCAGCTTCGCCATGAACACCGGGGAGCTGTTTTTT.

Here the CDR3 DNA reads TGTGCCAGCAGAAGACAGGACACAGATACGCAGTATTTT. Translation: CASRRQDTDTQYF. The J gene is TRBJ2-3, the V gene TRBV6-5; D perhaps matches TRBD1 (6 bases). V lost 6 bases and J 2 bases, leaving 9 bases between the germline ends. The CDR3 has 13 residues. From germline, CDR1 is MNHEY and CDR2 SVGAGI.

A few counts support this clone. The CDR3 loop is CASRPGTGRTGELFF. The CDR3 DNA is TGTGCCAGCAGGCCCGGGACAGGGCGGACCGGGGAGCTGTTTTTT. The chain couples TRBV2 to TRBJ2-2; 9 nucleotides line up with TRBD1. CDR3 length: 15 amino acids. V lost 6 bases and J lost 5; bases outside the gene matches: 7. Germline loops: CDR1 SNHLY, CDR2 FYNNEI.

CDR3 DNA: TGTGCCAGCAGCTTAGTAAGTGCCAACTACAATGAGCAGTTCTTC. Translated: CASSLVSANYNEQFF. The chain joins TRBV11-2 to TRBJ2-1; D gene uncertain. The V gene lost 1 base and the J gene lost 3 bases, with 10 bases spanning the gap. CDR3 length equals 15 residues. Germline CDR1 reads SGHAT; CDR2 reads FQNNGV. Filled out from reference TRBV11-2 and TRBJ2-1, the complete variable domain reads EAGVAQSPRYKIIEKRQSVAFWCNPISGHATLYWYQQILGQGPKLLIQFQNNGVVDDSQLPKDRFSAERLKGVDSTLKIQPAKLEDSAVYLCASSLVSANYNEQFFGPGTRLTVL.